Listed here are 32 T cell receptor beta chains from one sample, sequenced in a study of CD8 T cells in ankylosing spondylitis. TCRdb reprocessed the 5' RACE reads with MiXCR, giving one entry per CDR3 protein. The top ten clones hold around 12% of a sample with some 140,000 distinct CDR3 sequences, roughly 6.6% of them seen once. What was sequenced was blood, either unsorted or a sorted T cell fraction (not recorded which). These receptors were taken from a female donor with ankylosing spondylitis or in good health (not recorded which).

This clonotype was picked up many times. The chain has TRBV7-2 and TRBJ2-7; TRBD2 matches at 7 bases. The CDR3 is 15 residues long. J gave up 2 bases and V 1 base, and 5 bases lay outside the gene matches. Looked up from germline, CDR1 is SGHTA and CDR2 is FQGNSA. CDR3 in amino acids: CASSLEWGGAYEQYF. CDR3 nucleotide sequence: TGTGCCAGCAGCTTAGAATGGGGGGGGGCCTACGAGCAGTACTTC. The full variable domain, in which reference TRBV7-2 and TRBJ2-7 provide the parts outside the CDR3, is GAGVSQSPSNKVTEKGKDVELRCDPISGHTALYWYRQSLGQGLEFLIYFQGNSAPDKSGLPSDRFSAERTGGSVSTLTIQRTQQEDSAVYLCASSLEWGGAYEQYFGPGTRLTVT.

This clonotype has just a few counts. This rearrangement joins TRBV5-4 to TRBJ1-1; D perhaps matches TRBD1 (6 bases). Per germline, CDR1 SGHNT and CDR2 YYREEE (reference sequence). The V end lost 3 bases, the J end lost 3 bases, and 12 bases lay between the germline ends. This CDR3 is 14 amino acids long. CDR3 nucleotide sequence: TGTGCCAGCAGCTATGGGGCAGGGGACACTGAAGCTTTCTTT. Residues: CASSYGAGDTEAFF.

In its sample, this clonotype was seen many times. The rearrangement uses TRBV29-1 and TRBJ2-1, with unresolved D. V gave up 3 bases and J gave up 7 bases, with 10 bases separating them. Germline V gene sequence: CDR1 SQVTM, CDR2 ANQGSEA. This CDR3 is built from 12 residues. Here the CDR3 DNA reads TGCAGCGTTGAGTTTTTGGGGAATGAGCAGTTCTTC. Translated: CSVEFLGNEQFF.

This clonotype was recorded at least ten times. The chain combines TRBV27 with TRBJ2-7; D assignment may be TRBD1 or TRBD2 (5 bases each). The CDR3 extends over 13 amino acids. Per the germline V gene, CDR1 is MNHEY and CDR2 is SMNVEV (reference sequence). V was pared by 4 bases and J by 4 bases, with 11 bases between. CDR3 sequence: CASSSGLSYEQYF. DNA of the CDR3: TGTGCCAGCAGTTCGGGGCTATCGTACGAGCAGTACTTC.

This clonotype has ten or more counts. The chain couples TRBV5-1 to TRBJ1-2, with D tentatively TRBD1 (6 bases). The germline V and J ends were trimmed by 4 bases and 4 bases, with 14 bases remaining between them. CDR1 is SGHRS, CDR2 YFSETQ, per germline. The CDR3 runs to 14 residues. CDR3 DNA sequence: TGCGCCAGCAGCCTGGCTCAGGGGAGCTATGGCTACACCTTC. Translation: CASSLAQGSYGYTF.

J is TRBJ2-1 and V is TRBV4-1; D unresolved. V lost 3 bases and J 4 bases, leaving 13 bases between the germline ends. Germline assignment: CDR1 MGHRA and CDR2 YSYEKL. The length of the CDR3 is 15 residues. The CDR3 DNA sequence: TGCGCCAGCAGCCACACCCCCGGAGCTTACAATGAGCAGTTCTTC. Amino acid sequence: CASSHTPGAYNEQFF.

In this sample, this clonotype turned up many times. This chain uses TRBV25-1 with TRBJ2-7, with D possibly TRBD1 on 7 matching bases. Germline CDR1 and CDR2: MGHDK and SYGVNS. The CDR3 is 16 residues long. Trimming stripped 2 bases from V and 1 base from J, with 15 bases between. In nucleotides, the CDR3 is TGTGCCAGCAGTGAAGGCGGAGGGGGCGCTTCCTACGAGCAGTACTTC. Amino acids: CASSEGGGGASYEQYF.

There are many counts of this clonotype. The rearrangement links TRBV7-8 to TRBJ2-2, with a weak D call TRBD1 (5 bases). This CDR3 is 16 amino acids long. The germline CDR1 and CDR2 sequences are SGHVS and FQNEAQ. Trimming removed 7 bases from V and 3 bases from J, with 18 bases in between. In nucleotides, the CDR3 is TGTGCCAGCAACCGAAGGTGGGGCGTGGACACCGGGGAGCTGTTTTTT. It encodes CASNRRWGVDTGELFF.

This clonotype was observed at least ten times. The genes are TRBV7-9 and TRBJ1-3, with D tentatively TRBD1 (6 bases). This CDR3 is 13 amino acids long. V was pared by 1 base and J by 8 bases, with 9 bases between. In germline, CDR1 is SEHNR, CDR2 FQNEAQ (reference sequence). The CDR3 coding sequence is TGTGCCAGCAGCTTAGTGGGGGCGGACACCATATATTTT. It encodes CASSLVGADTIYF.

This clonotype was picked up many times. At one end, the junction sequence differs from germline, possibly due to a read error. The chain links TRBV5-1 to TRBJ1-1; TRBD1 matches at 8 bases. CDR3 length equals 14 residues. Germline CDR1 is SGHRS and CDR2 is YFSETQ. The CDR3 DNA is TGTGCCAGCAGCTTGACAGGGGTGAACACTGAAGCTTTCTTT. As protein: CASSLTGVNTEAFF.

At least ten counts were recorded for this clonotype. CDR3 residues: CASSWTGSDNSPLHF. The DNA for the CDR3 is TGCGCCAGCAGCTGGACAGGTTCCGATAATTCACCCCTCCACTTT. The chain links TRBV5-1 to TRBJ1-6, with 7 bases identical to TRBD1. V lost 3 bases and J lost 5; bases outside the gene matches: 5. The CDR3 length is 15 residues. Germline loops: CDR1 SGHRS, CDR2 YFSETQ.

This clonotype was seen at least ten times. CDR3 coding DNA: TGTGCCAGCAGCTTGATTGGTGGCAGGGCGACTGAAGCTTTCTTT. Protein sequence: CASSLIGGRATEAFF. The chain joins TRBV11-1 to TRBJ1-1, with a possible D match to TRBD1 (5 bases). Trimming pared 3 bases from V and 5 bases from J, leaving 16 bases between. The CDR3 has 15 amino acids. Germline CDR1 and CDR2: SGHAT and FQDESV (reference sequence).

The V and J genes are TRBV7-6 and TRBJ2-7; tentative D call: TRBD1 (5 bases). This CDR3 region has 13 residues. Trimming stripped 5 bases from V and 7 bases from J, with 15 bases between. Germline values: CDR1 SGHVS, CDR2 FNYEAQ. The CDR3 DNA follows: TGTGCCAGCAGCCCAGGGTCGCTTGGGGAGCAGTACTTC. This gives the protein CASSPGSLGEQYF.

This clonotype has at least ten counts. The CDR3 end shows no conserved phenylalanine or tryptophan, and so a read error is likely. Because the CDR3's place on the DNA is in doubt, the DNA is left out and the CDR3 is given as listed by TCRdb. This CDR3 reads CASSPGPGLN. The chain employs TRBV12-3 or TRBV12-4 and TRBJ2-4; TRBD1, the table's D call, was not compared with the DNA. From its first to its last residue, the CDR3 has 10 amino acids.

This clonotype has only a few counts. The chain carries TRBV7-6 and TRBJ2-5; D ambiguous. In germline, CDR1 is SGHVS, CDR2 FNYEAQ. The ends were cut back, 1 base at V and 0 bases at J, with 21 bases in the middle. There are 19 residues in the CDR3. In nucleotides, the CDR3 is TGTGCCAGCAGCTTAGATTCTGGTATCTGGTCTTCCTACCAAGAGACCCAGTACTTC. Its protein is CASSLDSGIWSSYQETQYF.

This clonotype was recorded many times. The chain recombines TRBV15 with TRBJ1-5; 9 bases align to TRBD1. Losses at the gene ends were 5 bases for V and 3 bases for J; bases not matched to a gene: 2. Germline V gene sequence: CDR1 LNHNV, CDR2 YYDKDF (reference sequence). CDR3 length equals 14 residues. CDR3 in DNA: TGTGCCACCAGCCGGACAGGGGACAATCAGCCCCAGCATTTT. Protein product: CATSRTGDNQPQHF.

This clonotype was observed at least ten times. CDR3 region: CASSDGFSGNTIYF. The CDR3 DNA is TGTGCCAGCAGTGACGGCTTCTCTGGAAACACCATATATTTT. J is TRBJ1-3 and V is TRBV6-1; D unresolved. CDR1 and CDR2 (germline): MNHNS, SASEGT. The CDR3 runs to 14 residues. V lost 3 bases and J lost 0, with 6 bases in between.

This clonotype was found many times. The chain recombines TRBV7-9 with TRBJ2-5, with D unresolved. This CDR3 spans 11 amino acids. Trimming took off 2 bases at V and 4 bases at J, with 2 bases between the two ends. CDR1 and CDR2 from the germline V gene are SEHNR and FQNEAQ (reference sequence). CDR3 in DNA: TGTGCCAGCAGCTTAATAGAGACCCAGTACTTC. Translation: CASSLIETQYF.

This clonotype was detected many times. The chain links TRBV5-1 to TRBJ2-7; perhaps TRBD1 as D (5 bases). V was shortened by 2 bases and J by 7 bases, with 13 bases between the two germline ends. This CDR3 contains 13 residues. Germline assignment: CDR1 SGHRS and CDR2 YFSETQ. CDR3 loop: CASSFAGIWEQYF. CDR3 DNA sequence: TGCGCCAGCAGCTTTGCAGGGATTTGGGAGCAGTACTTC. The whole variable domain, filled in from reference TRBV5-1 and TRBJ2-7, reads KAGVTQTPRYLIKTRGQQVTLSCSPISGHRSVSWYQQTPGQGLQFLFEYFSETQRNKGNFPGRFSGRQFSNSRSEMNVSTLELGDSALYLCASSFAGIWEQYFGPGTRLTVT.

Concerning this clonotype itself: A read error may be the cause here, since a much bigger clone is one base away. The rearrangement joins TRBV28 to TRBJ2-3, with no clear D. The germline V gene has CDR1 MDHEN and CDR2 SYDVKM. The CDR3 has 16 amino acids. The CDR3 spells CVSSLRFRLYTDTQYF. CDR3 coding DNA: TGTGTCAGCAGTTTAAGGTTCCGGCTATACACAGATACGCAGTATTTT.

There are many counts of this clonotype. The rearrangement joins TRBV7-2 to TRBJ2-5; TRBD2 might be the D (5 bases). Deletions cut 1 base from V and 1 base from J, with 10 bases between. Germline CDR1 is SGHTA and CDR2 is FQGNSA. CDR3 size: 15 residues. CDR3 sequence (DNA): TGTGCCAGCAGCTTAGATCCTAGCACCCAAGAGACCCAGTACTTC. Its protein is CASSLDPSTQETQYF. Using reference TRBV7-2 and TRBJ2-5 for the parts outside the CDR3, the full variable domain is GAGVSQSPSNKVTEKGKDVELRCDPISGHTALYWYRQSLGQGLEFLIYFQGNSAPDKSGLPSDRFSAERTGGSVSTLTIQRTQQEDSAVYLCASSLDPSTQETQYFGPGTRLLVL.

This clonotype was detected many times. The chain uses TRBV27 and TRBJ1-4, with 9 bases matching TRBD1. The junction had 10 bases not matched to a gene; V was cut back by 6 bases and J by 8 bases. In germline, CDR1 is MNHEY, CDR2 SMNVEV (reference sequence). This CDR3 contains 15 residues. CDR3 in DNA: TGTGCCAGCAGCCACCCGGGACAGGGCTGGGAAAAACTGTTTTTT. Its translation: CASSHPGQGWEKLFF.

This clonotype was found many times. The chain carries TRBV28 and TRBJ2-7; the D is unclear. V was pared by 7 bases and J by 6 bases, with 16 bases between. The CDR3 runs to 13 residues. Germline V gene sequence: CDR1 MDHEN, CDR2 SYDVKM. Here the CDR3 DNA reads TGTGCCAGCACGGACCCCGCGAATGCCGAGCAGTACTTC. This gives the protein CASTDPANAEQYF.

In its sample, this clonotype was seen many times. V gene TRBV25-1 combines with J gene TRBJ1-1; D remains ambiguous. CDR1 is MGHDK and CDR2 is SYGVNS in the germline V gene. The CDR3 covers 14 residues. V was cut by 5 bases and J by 4 bases, with 14 bases left in between. The CDR3 reads CASSSPHYGTEAFF. The CDR3 region has the DNA TGTGCCAGCAGTTCCCCCCATTATGGCACTGAAGCTTTCTTT.

V usage is TRBV18 and J usage is TRBJ1-3; no clear D gene. The germline V gene has CDR1 KGHSH and CDR2 LQKENI. V was cut by 3 bases and J by 8 bases, with 8 bases left in between. CDR3 length: 12 amino acids. CDR3 residues: CASSPQEHTIYF. Here the CDR3 DNA reads TGTGCCAGCTCACCTCAGGAGCACACCATATATTTT.

This clonotype was observed many times. The V gene is TRBV3-1, the J gene TRBJ1-1; TRBD1 matches at 7 bases. V lost 3 bases to trimming and J lost 4 bases; unmatched junction nucleotides: 11. This CDR3 has 16 residues. Germline V gives CDR1 LGHDT, CDR2 YNNKEL (reference sequence). The chain's CDR3 is CASSHRGSFSFTEAFF. CDR3 DNA sequence: TGTGCCAGCAGCCACAGGGGGTCGTTTTCTTTCACTGAAGCTTTCTTT.

This clonotype was seen many times. The V gene is TRBV4-1, the J gene TRBJ2-3, with TRBD1 identical over 7 bases. This CDR3 has 12 residues. Germline lookup yields CDR1 MGHRA and CDR2 YSYEKL. After removal of 4 bases from V and 6 bases from J, the junction contained 1 base not matched to a gene. Written as DNA, the CDR3 is TGCGCCAGCAGCCCACAGGGGGATACGCAGTATTTT. Its translation is CASSPQGDTQYF.

This clonotype was recorded at least ten times. The chain joins TRBV10-3 to TRBJ1-2; D not certain. Trimming shortened V by 3 bases and J by 7 bases, and 15 bases separated the two germline ends. The CDR3 sequence is 14 residues long. Germline V CDR1 and CDR2: ENHRY, SYGVKD. The CDR3 region is CAISEEGTIAGYTF. The CDR3 DNA reads TGTGCCATCAGTGAAGAGGGAACGATCGCTGGCTACACCTTC.

This clonotype occurred many times. The chain carries TRBV27 and TRBJ2-1; possible D gene TRBD2, 5 bases. The V gene lost 8 bases and the J gene lost 9 bases, with 14 bases spanning the gap. From germline, CDR1 is MNHEY and CDR2 SMNVEV (reference sequence). The CDR3 is 12 amino acids. CDR3 amino acids: CASGLVRGEQFF. The CDR3 DNA sequence: TGTGCCAGCGGACTCGTGCGTGGTGAGCAGTTCTTC.

This chain joins TRBV12-3 or TRBV12-4 and TRBJ2-5; 8 bases agree with TRBD2. V shed 2 bases and J 5 bases; nucleotides not matched to a gene: 4. The CDR3 spans 14 residues. The CDR3 reads CASSLSGGYETQYF. CDR3 nucleotides: TGTGCCAGCAGTTTAAGCGGGGGATACGAGACCCAGTACTTC.

This clonotype was counted ten times or more. The CDR3 reads CSAWTRGRTEAFF. The CDR3 DNA follows: TGCAGTGCTTGGACCAGGGGGAGGACTGAAGCTTTCTTT. The chain is built from TRBV20-1 and TRBJ1-1; 7 bases are a match to TRBD1. The V gene end was trimmed by 5 bases and the J gene end by 5 bases; junction bases not matched to a gene: 8. Germline V lookup: CDR1 DFQATT, CDR2 SNEGSKA (reference sequence). The CDR3 is made up of 13 amino acids.

The table lists this clonotype with many counts. The rearrangement joins TRBV6-6 to TRBJ1-2; D is ambiguous. Germline values: CDR1 MNHNY, CDR2 SVGAGI (reference sequence). The CDR3 covers 12 residues. V lost 5 bases to trimming and J lost 4 bases, with 8 bases between them. Here the CDR3 reads CASSAQLYGYTF. The DNA of the CDR3 is TGTGCCAGCAGTGCACAGCTCTATGGCTACACCTTC.